This is a list of T cell receptor beta chains from one sample in a study of shared clonotypes between healthy human individuals. Clones were read by immunoSEQ multiplex PCR, and TCRdb kept only the in-frame ones, dropping some. The data show roughly 2.2 million clones, over 85% seen once. Sequenced input: naive CD4+ T cells from PBMCs. These receptors were taken from a man between 18 and 35 years old in good health. Some clones in this sample may be carry-over from other donors' samples. Both conserved end residues are part of each CDR3. Each record gives: J gene, clone size, V gene, D gene, CDR3 DNA, CDR3 protein. A D gene is named only where the DNA matches it firmly. The size entry is marked missing in some rows and otherwise reads once, few, many or a size class.

J gene: TRBJ2-6; clone size: NA; V gene: TRBV5-4; D gene: NA; CDR3 DNA: TGTGCCAGCAGCTTTATCAGCCGGGGGGCCAACGTCCTGACTTTC; CDR3 protein: CASSFISRGANVLTF
J gene: TRBJ2-3; clone size: NA; V gene: TRBV7-9; D gene: NA; CDR3 DNA: TGTGCCAGCAGCTGGGGGGCAGATACGCAGTATTTT; CDR3 protein: CASSWGADTQYF
J gene: TRBJ2-7; clone size: NA; V gene: TRBV6-6; D gene: TRBD2; CDR3 DNA: TGTGCCAGCAGCCCCGTGCGGGCGGGAGGCTACGAGCAGTACTTC; CDR3 protein: CASSPVRAGGYEQYF
J gene: TRBJ2-3; clone size: NA; V gene: TRBV5-1; D gene: TRBD1; CDR3 DNA: TGCGCCAGCAGCCACGACAGGGGCACAGATACGCAGTATTTT; CDR3 protein: CASSHDRGTDTQYF
J gene: TRBJ1-3; clone size: NA; V gene: TRBV9; D gene: NA; CDR3 DNA: TGTGCCAGCAGCCCACGGTCCGCTACTGGAAACACCATATATTTT; CDR3 protein: CASSPRSATGNTIYF
J gene: TRBJ2-7; clone size: NA; V gene: TRBV27; D gene: NA; CDR3 DNA: TGTGCCAGTCCCCGGGACCTGGCGGGAAACAGCTCCTACGAGCAGTACTTC; CDR3 protein: CASPRDLAGNSSYEQYF
J gene: TRBJ2-7; clone size: NA; V gene: TRBV5-4; D gene: TRBD2; CDR3 DNA: TGTGCCAGCAGCTTGGGCGGGGGGGGAGCCTACGAGCAGTACTTC; CDR3 protein: CASSLGGGGAYEQYF
J gene: TRBJ2-7; clone size: NA; V gene: TRBV5-1; D gene: NA; CDR3 DNA: TGCGCCAGCAGCGAGACGTACTCCTACGAGCAGTACTTC; CDR3 protein: CASSETYSYEQYF
J gene: TRBJ2-5; clone size: NA; V gene: TRBV11-2; D gene: NA; CDR3 DNA: TGTGCCAGCAGCTCGACCCGGGTGGAGACCCAGTACTTC; CDR3 protein: CASSSTRVETQYF
J gene: TRBJ2-7; clone size: NA; V gene: TRBV7-2; D gene: TRBD2; CDR3 DNA: TGTGCCAGCAGCTCCCTAGCGGGATACTCCTACGAGCAGTACTTC; CDR3 protein: CASSSLAGYSYEQYF
J gene: TRBJ1-2; clone size: once; V gene: TRBV7-2; D gene: NA; CDR3 DNA: TGTGCCAGCAGCTTAGAACAGGCCACAATCTACACCTTC; CDR3 protein: CASSLEQATIYTF
J gene: TRBJ1-2; clone size: NA; V gene: TRBV11-2; D gene: NA; CDR3 DNA: TGTGCCAGCAGCTTGAGGGTCAGGGATGGCTACACCTTC; CDR3 protein: CASSLRVRDGYTF
J gene: TRBJ1-1; clone size: NA; V gene: TRBV29-1; D gene: NA; CDR3 DNA: TGCAGCGCGCACCTCGGAGGGGAAGCTTTCTTT; CDR3 protein: CSAHLGGEAFF
J gene: TRBJ1-2; clone size: NA; V gene: TRBV5-1; D gene: TRBD1; CDR3 DNA: TGCGCCAGCAGCGAATTACAGGGGGCGGACTATGGCTACACCTTC; CDR3 protein: CASSELQGADYGYTF
J gene: TRBJ2-5; clone size: NA; V gene: TRBV4-2; D gene: TRBD2; CDR3 DNA: TGTGCCAGCAGCCAAGGTTCGGGGGGTAGCGATTGGGCGCCGTACTTC; CDR3 protein: CASSQGSGGSDWAPYF